This TCR beta chain was profiled in a study of immune characterization of retroperitoneal liposarcoma. Between the trimmed V and J ends, which lost 5 bases and 10 bases, there was a span of 15 bases. The CDR3 spans 13 residues. CDR1 MNHNS and CDR2 SASEGT come from the germline V gene. TCRdb recomputed calls from the PCR reads with MiXCR, one row per CDR3 protein. The top ten hold under 9.5% of the sample, which has around 11,000 distinct CDR3 sequences, 27% seen once. The clonotype was recovered from a male donor with retroperitoneal liposarcoma. The rearrangement uses TRBV6-1 and TRBJ2-1; D possibly matches TRBD1 or TRBD2 (5 bases each). The sequencing sample was made of tumor tissue. As DNA, the CDR3 is TGTGCCAGCAGTTCGGGACGATTTTACGAGCAGTTCTTC. This sequence encodes CASSSGRFYEQFF.